The present TCR beta chain was sequenced within a study of cytomegalovirus exposure and HLA in healthy donors. General study results and limits: The authors judged a highly shared variant cluster likely a sequencing artifact.

This clone was recorded only once. Its antigen remains unknown. The CDR3 consists of 15 residues. CDR1 and CDR2 from the germline V gene are MGHRA and YSYEKL. Trimming took 4 bases from V and 1 from J; bases not matched to a gene: 6. PCR was performed using 60 Vbeta and 13 Jbeta primers. In the original processing: In a later analysis, 75 million to 85 million unique TCR beta chains included roughly 11 million shared by two or more donors. This table comes from immunoSEQ multiplex PCR, and its TCRdb copy is limited to in-frame clones, with some not included. Clone size and V and J calls were adopted from that table, with D and trimming inferred from the DNA. The data hold 120,000 or so clones, with over 75% observed a single time.

Material: PBMCs. The chain uses TRBV4-1 and TRBJ1-1; 7 nucleotides align to TRBD1. This TCR was recovered from a man between 18 and 35 years old in good health and CMV-seropositive. The CDR3, as DNA: TGCGCCAGCAGCCCGAGCAGGGGGGAGAACACTGAAGCTTTCTTT. Its protein product is CASSPSRGENTEAFF.